This record concerns one T cell receptor (beta chain) sequence. This entry comes from a study of blood T cell repertoires in COVID-19. Study in general: Spain, Italy and the United States supplied samples that represented acute and convalescent COVID-19.

V trimming: 3 bases; J trimming: 5 bases; junction bases outside the gene matches: 7. The CDR3 sequence is 15 residues long. Per germline, CDR1 MNHEY and CDR2 SMNVEV (reference sequence). Clones were sequenced by immunoSEQ multiplex PCR, and TCRdb holds only the in-frame ones, with some missing. The repertoire holds 200,000 to 250,000 clones, with more than 80% as singletons. Specimen: peripheral blood. J is TRBJ2-5 and V is TRBV27, with 9 positions matching TRBD2. The receptor comes from a human donor in a cohort sampled during active COVID-19. CDR3 in amino acids: CASSLGRAGGETQYF. The DNA for the CDR3 is TGTGCCAGCAGTTTGGGGCGAGCGGGAGGCGAGACCCAGTACTTC.